This T cell receptor (beta chain) emerged from a study of control samples from healthy donors and cancer patients. This CDR3 is 17 amino acids long. The germline V gene has CDR1 SGHAT and CDR2 FQNNGV. The V gene end was trimmed by 5 bases and the J gene end by 6 bases; junction bases not matched to a gene: 16. This clone showed up just once. Only in-frame clones appear in the TCRdb table, and some are missing; sequencing was by immunoSEQ multiplex PCR. Of about 130,000 clones listed, just under 90% are singletons. The TCR comes from a man in his fifties or sixties with head and neck cancer. The V and J genes are TRBV11-2 and TRBJ2-1, with 7 bases identical to TRBD1. The sequencing input was PBMCs. The chain's CDR3 is CASSPPEGRGPANEQFF. In DNA form, the CDR3 reads TGTGCCAGCAGCCCCCCCGAGGGTAGGGGGCCTGCCAATGAGCAGTTCTTC.